The 18 T cell receptor beta chains below all came from one sample that was sequenced in a study of monozygotic twins with inflammatory bowel disease. Each CDR3 protein gets one entry in TCRdb, which reprocessed the 5' RACE reads and gives no DNA. Its listing shows over 150,000 distinct CDR3 sequences. Sequencing was performed on blood. These receptor sequences come from a human donor with ulcerative colitis or Crohn's disease, or a healthy co-twin of an affected twin (not recorded which).

The J gene is TRBJ2-7, the V gene TRBV13; lacking DNA, the TRBD1 call made by TCRdb goes unchecked. CDR3 length: 14 amino acids. Germline lookup yields CDR1 PRHDT and CDR2 FYEKMQ (reference sequence). The chain's CDR3 is CASSFRGGHYEQYF.

This chain links TRBV11-2 with TRBJ2-1; lacking DNA, the TRBD2 call made by TCRdb goes unchecked. Germline V CDR1 and CDR2: SGHAT, FQNNGV. This CDR3 contains 16 residues. The CDR3 is CASSLGAGAEYNEQFF.

The rearrangement uses TRBV11-2 and TRBJ2-1. CDR1 is SGHAT, CDR2 FQNNGV, per germline. This CDR3 is 15 amino acids long. This chain's CDR3 is CASSLDRSTYNEQFF.

This sequence joins TRBV20-1 and TRBJ2-5; the D gene TCRdb calls, TRBD2, cannot be checked with no DNA. Germline V gene sequence: CDR1 DFQATT, CDR2 SNEGSKA (reference sequence). The CDR3 sequence is 13 residues long. CDR3 region: CSALAGPQETQYF.

The chain links TRBV28 to TRBJ2-7; TCRdb gives TRBD1 as the D gene, but with no DNA this cannot be confirmed. This CDR3 is built from 12 residues. The germline CDR1 and CDR2 sequences are MDHEN and SYDVKM. The CDR3 loop reads CASSPPSNEQYF.

The chain is built from TRBV24-1 and TRBJ2-3; TCRdb lists TRBD2, though no DNA is available to test this call. The CDR3 runs 16 residues. Germline V gene data show CDR1 as KGHDR and CDR2 as SFDVKD. The CDR3 spells CATSVGASGDVDTQYF.

This rearrangement joins TRBV20-1 to TRBJ2-7. CDR1 and CDR2 (germline): DFQATT, SNEGSKA (reference sequence). The CDR3 is made up of 12 amino acids. The CDR3 is CSASASSYEQYF.

The rearrangement joins TRBV4-1 to TRBJ2-1. The length of the CDR3 is 17 residues. The germline gives CDR1 MGHRA, CDR2 YSYEKL. The CDR3 reads CASSQDFVGAPYNEQFF.

V and J are TRBV5-6 and TRBJ2-3. Germline CDR1 reads SGHDT; CDR2 reads YYEEEE. The CDR3 totals 14 residues. The CDR3 protein is CASSLELWADTQYF.

The chain carries TRBV12-3 or TRBV12-4 and TRBJ2-2. The CDR3 is 14 residues long. The CDR3 sequence: CASSLIGNTGELFF.

The V and J genes are TRBV20-1 and TRBJ1-1; TCRdb proposes TRBD1, but this gene call is untestable without DNA. Germline V lookup: CDR1 DFQATT, CDR2 SNEGSKA (reference sequence). The CDR3 covers 13 residues. The CDR3 protein is CSARDSGGTEAFF.

This rearrangement joins TRBV15 to TRBJ2-5. Germline-derived CDR1 and CDR2 are LNHNV and YYDKDF (reference sequence). This CDR3 comprises 15 residues. CDR3 loop: CATSSRGLDWWTQYF.

The chain joins TRBV4-2 to TRBJ2-3; TCRdb names TRBD2, which stays unverified in the absence of DNA. The V gene's germline CDR1 is LGHNA and CDR2 YNFKEQ. The CDR3 spans 18 residues. The CDR3 reads CASSQESLLARSTDTQYF.

This rearrangement joins TRBV11-2 to TRBJ2-1; TCRdb calls TRBD1, which cannot be checked without DNA. Germline V lookup: CDR1 SGHAT, CDR2 FQNNGV. The CDR3 loop spans 15 amino acids. This chain's CDR3 is CASSPGGTPGDEQFF.

This chain links TRBV7-6 with TRBJ2-3; absent DNA, TCRdb's TRBD2 call cannot be checked. Germline CDR1 is SGHVS and CDR2 is FNYEAQ. The CDR3 sequence is 16 residues long. This CDR3 reads CASSSIAGLSTDTQYF.

The chain is built from TRBV3-1 and TRBJ2-1; without DNA, the TCRdb call of TRBD1 cannot be checked. The CDR3 sequence is 15 residues long. The germline gives CDR1 LGHDT, CDR2 YNNKEL (reference sequence). The CDR3 region is CASSLPGQPYNEQFF.

This chain joins TRBV5-1 and TRBJ1-5; TCRdb lists TRBD1, though no DNA is available to test this call. Germline values: CDR1 SGHRS, CDR2 YFSETQ. The CDR3 consists of 15 residues. CDR3 protein: CASSFGQGSNQPQHF.

The chain carries TRBV28 and TRBJ1-4. Germline V lookup: CDR1 MDHEN, CDR2 SYDVKM. This CDR3 region has 15 residues. Here the CDR3 reads CASRQAGLLLGKLFF.